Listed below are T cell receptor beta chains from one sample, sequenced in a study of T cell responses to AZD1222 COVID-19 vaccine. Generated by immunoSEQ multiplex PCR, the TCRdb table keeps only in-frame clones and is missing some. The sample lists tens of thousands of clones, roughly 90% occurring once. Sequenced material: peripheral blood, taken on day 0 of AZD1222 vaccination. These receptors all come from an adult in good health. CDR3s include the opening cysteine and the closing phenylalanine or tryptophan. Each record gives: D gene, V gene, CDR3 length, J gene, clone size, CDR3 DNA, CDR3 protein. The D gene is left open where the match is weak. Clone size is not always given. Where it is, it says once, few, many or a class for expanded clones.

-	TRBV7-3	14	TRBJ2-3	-	TGTGCCAGCAGCTTACAGTCGAGCACAGATACGCAGTATTTT	CASSLQSSTDTQYF
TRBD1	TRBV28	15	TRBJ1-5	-	TGTGCCAGCACCGAAGACAGGGTGGGGAATCAGCCCCAGCATTTT	CASTEDRVGNQPQHF
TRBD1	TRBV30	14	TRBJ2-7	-	TGTGCCTGGACCTTCGGTGACAGGGGGGGCGAGCAGTACTTC	CAWTFGDRGGEQYF
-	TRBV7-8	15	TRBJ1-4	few	TGTGCCAGCAGCTTAGCGAGGAGGGGTGGTGAAAAACTGTTTTTT	CASSLARRGGEKLFF
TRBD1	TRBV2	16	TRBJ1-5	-	TGTGCCAGCAGCCCTCAGGGGGGACCCTCGCGGGGGCCCCAGCATTTT	CASSPQGGPSRGPQHF
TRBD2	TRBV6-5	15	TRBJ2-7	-	TGTGCCAGCAGTAACCGACTAGCGGGAGAACCCCGCTCGTACTTC	CASSNRLAGEPRSYF
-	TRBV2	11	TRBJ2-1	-	TGTGCCAGCGGGATGACCAATGAGCAGTTCTTC	CASGMTNEQFF
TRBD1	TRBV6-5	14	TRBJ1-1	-	TGTGCCAGCAGGGGGACAGGGAGGAACACTGAAGCTTTCTTT	CASRGTGRNTEAFF
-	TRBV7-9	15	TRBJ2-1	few	TGTGCCAGCAGCTTGTGGGAGTGGTCCTACAATGAGCAGTTCTTC	CASSLWEWSYNEQFF
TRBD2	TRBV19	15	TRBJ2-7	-	TGTGCCAGTAGTAGTACTAGCGGGAGTCTTTACGAGCAGTACTTC	CASSSTSGSLYEQYF
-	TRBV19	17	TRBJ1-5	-	TGTGCCAGTAGTTCTCTTATCGGGACAAAAAGCAATCAGCCCCAGCATTTT	CASSSLIGTKSNQPQHF
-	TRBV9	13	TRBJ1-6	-	TGTGCCAGCAGCGTTGCAGTAAATTCACCCCTCCACTTT	CASSVAVNSPLHF
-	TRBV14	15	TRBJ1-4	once	TGTGCCAGCAGCCATGTCGGGGTCTTTAATGAAAAACTGTTTTTT	CASSHVGVFNEKLFF
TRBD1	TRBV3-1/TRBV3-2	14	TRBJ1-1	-	TGTGCCAGCAGCCAAGATGGGACAGGGTTCTTTGCTTTCTTT	CASSQDGTGFFAFF
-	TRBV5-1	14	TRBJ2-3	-	TGCGCCAGCAGCTTGGGGCAGGGGTTGGATACGCAGTATTTT	CASSLGQGLDTQYF
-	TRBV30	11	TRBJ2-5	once	TGTGCCTGGAATCGGGCGGGGACCCAGTACTTC	CAWNRAGTQYF
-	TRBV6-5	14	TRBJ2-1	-	TGTGCCAGCAGTCCGGGACTTTTAACCCTCGGGCAGTTCTTC	CASSPGLLTLGQFF
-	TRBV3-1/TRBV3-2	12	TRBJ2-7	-	TGTGCCAGCAGCGGGGTTCTCTACGAGCAGTACTTC	CASSGVLYEQYF
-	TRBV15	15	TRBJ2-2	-	TGTGCCACCAGCAGAGACCAGGGTTACACCGGGGAGCTGTTTTTT	CATSRDQGYTGELFF
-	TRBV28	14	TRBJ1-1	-	TGTGCCAGTTGGGTGAGACGGGTGAACACTGAAGCTTTCTTT	CASWVRRVNTEAFF
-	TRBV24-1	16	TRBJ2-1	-	TGTGCCACCAGTGATAACACCGGGGCCCTCTACAATGAGCAGTTCTTC	CATSDNTGALYNEQFF
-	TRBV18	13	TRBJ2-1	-	TGTGCCAGCTCACCACCGGTGGTCAATGAGCAGTTCTTC	CASSPPVVNEQFF
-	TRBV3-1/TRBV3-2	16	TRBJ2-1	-	TGTGCCAGCAGCCAAGATAACAGGATAAGGGACAATGAGCAGTTCTTC	CASSQDNRIRDNEQFF
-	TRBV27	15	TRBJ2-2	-	TGTGCCAGCAGTTTTAATTCGGGGAACACCGGGGAGCTGTTTTTT	CASSFNSGNTGELFF
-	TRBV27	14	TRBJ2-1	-	TGTGCCAGCAGTTTTACAGGGTCTCGCAATGAGCAGTTCTTC	CASSFTGSRNEQFF
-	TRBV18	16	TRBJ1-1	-	TGTGCCAGCTCACCCCGGGGGGCGACAGTGAACACTGAAGCTTTCTTT	CASSPRGATVNTEAFF
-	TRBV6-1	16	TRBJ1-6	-	TGTGCCAGCAGTGTTACGGACACGTCCTATAATTCACCCCTCCACTTT	CASSVTDTSYNSPLHF
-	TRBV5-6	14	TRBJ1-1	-	TGTGCCAGCAGCGTCCCCCAACTGAACACTGAAGCTTTCTTT	CASSVPQLNTEAFF
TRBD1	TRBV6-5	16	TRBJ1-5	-	TGTGCCAGCAGTTTAATGGGACAGGGGGCGGGTCAGCCCCAGCATTTT	CASSLMGQGAGQPQHF
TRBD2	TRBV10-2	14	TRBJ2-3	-	TGCGCCAGCAGTGTGTCGGGGGGGACAGATACGCAGTATTTT	CASSVSGGTDTQYF
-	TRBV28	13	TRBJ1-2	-	TGTGCCAGCAGTGTGGACGGCAACTATGGCTACACCTTC	CASSVDGNYGYTF
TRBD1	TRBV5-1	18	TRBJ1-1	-	TGCGCCAGCAGCTTGGTTCTCAGGGGGCAGGGGTGGAACACTGAAGCTTTCTTT	CASSLVLRGQGWNTEAFF
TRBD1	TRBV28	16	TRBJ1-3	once	TGTGCCAGCAGTACCAGACAGGGGGCGACTGGAAACACCATATATTTT	CASSTRQGATGNTIYF
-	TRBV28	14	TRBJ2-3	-	TGTGCCAGCAGTCATCGACAGAGCACAGATACGCAGTATTTT	CASSHRQSTDTQYF
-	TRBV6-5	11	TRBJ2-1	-	TGTGCCAGCAACTCCAATCATGAGCAGTTCTTC	CASNSNHEQFF
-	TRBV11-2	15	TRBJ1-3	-	TGTGCCAGCAGCCGGTCCACCGGGACTGGAAACACCATATATTTT	CASSRSTGTGNTIYF
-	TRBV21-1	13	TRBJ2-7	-	TGTGCCAGCAACCCGTATGGGCGGTACGAGCAGTACTTC	CASNPYGRYEQYF
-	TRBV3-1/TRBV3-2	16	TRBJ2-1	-	TGTGCCAGCAGCCCCCGGGGGTATGGGACCTACAATGAGCAGTTCTTC	CASSPRGYGTYNEQFF
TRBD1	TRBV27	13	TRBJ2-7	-	TGTGCCAGCAGGGGGGACAGGGTCTACGAGCAGTACTTC	CASRGDRVYEQYF
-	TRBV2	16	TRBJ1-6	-	TGTGCCAGCAGAGATCGAGAGGCGTCCGGCGGTTCACCCCTCCACTTT	CASRDREASGGSPLHF
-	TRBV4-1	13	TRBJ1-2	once	TGCGCCAGCAGCCAAGATTCAGGCTATGGCTACACCTTC	CASSQDSGYGYTF
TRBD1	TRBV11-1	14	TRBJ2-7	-	TGTGCCAGCAGCTCCAGGACAGGGGGGGACGAGCAGTACTTC	CASSSRTGGDEQYF
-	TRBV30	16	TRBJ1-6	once	TGTGCCTGGAGTTTTCTGGATCGGGGTTCGAGTTCACCCCTCCACTTT	CAWSFLDRGSSSPLHF
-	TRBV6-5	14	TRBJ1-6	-	TGTGCCAGCAGTTACGGGGACATCGGTTCACCCCTCCACTTT	CASSYGDIGSPLHF
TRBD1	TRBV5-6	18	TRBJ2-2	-	TGTGCCAGCAGCTTGGGACAGGGGACGCGGCGATGGGCCGGGGAGCTGTTTTTT	CASSLGQGTRRWAGELFF